This TCR beta chain was captured in a study of blood T cells in healthy people across ages. Sample-barcoded 5' priming and a J-beta primer mix drove a second PCR of about 6 to 12 cycles. TCRdb passed the 5' RACE reads through MiXCR, listing each CDR3 protein once. The sample comprises 1.4 million to 1.5 million distinct CDR3 sequences, 42% of which are singletons, and 6.5% to 10% rests with the top ten. The donors, all healthy, were Caucasians living in Russia, aged 6 to 90. Regarding the study as a whole: Older age went with lower TCR beta diversity per million T cells, in a roughly linear way. Researchers deemed the diversity estimates from one million T cells underestimates.

Turning to this clonotype: What it binds is unknown.

This clonotype originated in a woman in her late teens or twenties in good health. Sequencing input: blood.

The CDR3 nucleotides are TGCGCCAGCAGCCTCCTTCCAGGGGCCCTTTTCTGGTTCTTC. It yields the protein CASSLLPGALFWFF. The chain couples TRBV4-1 to TRBJ2-1, with D maybe TRBD1 (6 bases). V was clipped by 4 bases and J by 15 bases, with 22 bases between them. Germline CDR1 is MGHRA and CDR2 is YSYEKL. The CDR3 length is 14 residues.